This T cell receptor beta chain was recovered during a study of blood T cells in healthy people across ages. Study-level information: The template switching approach captured approximately one barcoded beta molecule for every two T cells.

Germline CDR1 reads SGDLS; CDR2 reads YYNGEE. The CDR3 spans 14 residues. This clonotype was counted between two and nine times. Its antigen is unidentified. Study-level results: Unsorted PBMCs prevented conclusive naive versus antigen-experienced comparison. For the donors, CMV status was unknown and possibly confounded expanded clonotype changes.

The second PCR ran roughly 6 to 11 cycles with a sample-barcoded 5' primer and J-beta primers. TCRdb ran MiXCR on the 5' RACE reads and lists one entry per CDR3 protein. Here the sample spans about 1.6 million distinct CDR3 sequences, around 35% being singletons. The receptor was isolated from a woman aged 25 to 45 in good health. Material for sequencing was blood. The chain recombines TRBV9 with TRBJ2-7, with 8 nucleotides matching TRBD1. The J call may not be correct, given that the DNA end is closer to TRBJ2-4. Here the CDR3 reads CASSAGTGKNIQYF. DNA for the CDR3: TGTGCCAGCAGCGCTGGGACAGGTAAAAACATTCAGTACTTC.